This passage covers 27 T cell receptor beta chains from one sample sequenced in a study of shared T cell receptors in the human thymus (dated by TCRdb to the early 2020s). The library was made by the immunoSEQ multiplex PCR assay. TCRdb retrieved this table from immuneACCESS and kept in-frame rearrangements only. Not all clones are present; in checked studies, unresolved V genes account for under half, and no reason is known for the remainder. This sample holds 700,000 or so clones; over 75% were observed only once. The top ten constitute around 0.0094% of the sample. These data were also filed under a second study, of human thymus T cells.

Sample: thymocytes. These receptors were taken from a girl in the first two years of life with a congenital heart defect. Donor details come from another sample of the same person, matched by shared clones.

This clone came up a few times. The chain carries TRBV9 and TRBJ2-3; possibly TRBD2 for D (5 bases). Between the trimmed V and J ends, which lost 3 bases and 9 bases, there was a span of 20 bases. The germline gives CDR1 SGDLS, CDR2 YYNGEE. CDR3 length: 15 amino acids. Here the CDR3 reads CASSDSTSGNATQYF. The CDR3 coding sequence is TGTGCCAGCAGCGACTCGACTTCCGGGAACGCGACGCAGTATTTT.

The chain recombines TRBV6-1 with TRBJ1-1; D gene uncertain. This CDR3 has 10 amino acids. Trimming shortened V by 6 bases and J by 7 bases, and 6 bases separated the two germline ends. The germline V gene encodes CDR1 MNHNS and CDR2 SASEGT. The CDR3 here is CASSDIEAFF. The CDR3 DNA follows: TGTGCCAGCAGCGACATTGAAGCTTTCTTT.

V usage is TRBV14 and J usage is TRBJ1-1, with unresolved D. V gave up 1 base and J gave up 1 base, with 16 bases separating them. The CDR3 runs to 17 residues. CDR1 SGHDN and CDR2 FVKESK come from the germline V gene. The CDR3 nucleotides are TGTGCCAGCAGCCAAGGGGCGTGGGTTGGAGGGAACACTGAAGCTTTCTTT. Translating gives CASSQGAWVGGNTEAFF.

The chain employs TRBV9 and TRBJ1-2; maybe TRBD1 (5 bases). The CDR3 sequence is 14 residues long. Germline V CDR1 and CDR2: SGDLS, YYNGEE. Deletions cut 5 bases from V and 0 bases from J, with 11 bases between. CDR3 in DNA: TGTGCCAGCAGTTACAGGAATACTAACTATGGCTACACCTTC. Translated, it gives CASSYRNTNYGYTF.

The chain uses TRBV27 and TRBJ2-7, with D possibly being TRBD1 (6 bases). This CDR3 has 14 amino acids. Germline lookup yields CDR1 MNHEY and CDR2 SMNVEV (reference sequence). V lost 6 bases and J lost 3, with 15 bases in between. This chain's CDR3 is CASSPRTVLYEQYF. CDR3 DNA: TGTGCCAGCAGCCCAAGGACAGTTCTCTACGAGCAGTACTTC.

A note on this clone: The junction and the germline gene differ at one end; a read error may be behind it. This rearrangement joins TRBV6-1 to TRBJ1-2; TRBD1 is a possible D gene (6 bases). This CDR3 region has 13 residues. Per the germline V gene, CDR1 is MNHNS and CDR2 is SASEGT. The CDR3 spells CTSTDRFYYGYTF. The CDR3 coding sequence is TGTACCAGCACCGACAGGTTTTACTATGGCTACACCTTC.

A note on this clone: Other nucleotide sequences in the sample specify the same CDR3. This rearrangement joins TRBV4-1 to TRBJ2-7; 9 nucleotides line up with TRBD1. Germline CDR1 and CDR2: MGHRA and YSYEKL. Losses at the gene ends were 2 bases for V and 1 base for J; bases not matched to a gene: 3. This CDR3 is 15 amino acids long. The CDR3 is CASSQTGQGSYEQYF. CDR3 nucleotides: TGCGCCAGCAGCCAAACGGGACAGGGATCCTACGAGCAGTACTTC.

This clone was seen just once. The CDR3 spells CASSRGQLTGELFF. The CDR3 nucleotides read TGCGCCAGCAGCCGGGGACAGCTGACCGGGGAGCTGTTTTTT. V and J are TRBV4-1 and TRBJ2-2, with TRBD1 matching over 7 bases. The V segment lost 4 bases and the J segment 5 bases; nucleotides outside the gene matches: 4. The germline V gene has CDR1 MGHRA and CDR2 YSYEKL. CDR3 length: 14 residues.

This clone was observed a single time. V usage is TRBV2 and J usage is TRBJ2-4, with TRBD2 matching over 16 bases. V gave up 7 bases and J gave up 0 bases; unmatched junction bases: 9. The CDR3 loop spans 19 amino acids. CDR1 and CDR2 (germline): SNHLY, FYNNEI. This chain's CDR3 is CASITTGTSGGVAKNIQYF. CDR3 nucleotides: TGTGCCAGCATCACTACCGGGACTAGCGGGGGGGTAGCCAAAAACATTCAGTACTTC.

The chain joins TRBV18 to TRBJ2-7, with unresolved D. V dropped 3 bases and J dropped 6 bases, with 9 bases sitting between them. The germline V gene encodes CDR1 KGHSH and CDR2 LQKENI. The CDR3 is 12 residues long. This CDR3 reads CASSPHSVEQYF. The CDR3 DNA follows: TGTGCCAGCTCACCCCACTCTGTCGAGCAGTACTTC.

CDR3 sequence (DNA): TGCGCCAGCAGTCCGCGGGTAGATACGCAGTATTTT. Translated, it gives CASSPRVDTQYF. The V and J genes are TRBV10-1 and TRBJ2-3; TRBD2 is a possible D gene (5 bases). Trimming stripped 5 bases from V and 5 bases from J, with 8 bases between. This CDR3 has 12 residues. Germline loops: CDR1 WNHNN, CDR2 SYGVQD (reference sequence).

CDR3 sequence: CASSQDFRGANYGYTF. In nucleotides, the CDR3 is TGCGCCAGCAGCCAAGATTTCAGGGGCGCGAACTATGGCTACACCTTC. This chain joins TRBV4-1 and TRBJ1-2, with D perhaps TRBD1 (6 bases). CDR3 size: 16 residues. Trimming removed 0 bases from V and 2 bases from J, with 13 bases in between. Germline V CDR1 and CDR2: MGHRA, YSYEKL.

This rearrangement joins TRBV29-1 to TRBJ1-2; a weak D match, TRBD1 (5 bases). The CDR3 is 16 amino acids. Germline V CDR1 and CDR2: SQVTM, ANQGSEA. Trimming pared 6 bases from V and 4 bases from J, leaving 24 bases between. The CDR3: CSVQTPGTRLLYGYTF. The CDR3 DNA sequence: TGCAGCGTACAGACGCCAGGGACTAGACTACTCTATGGCTACACCTTC. Full variable domain (rest looked up from reference TRBV29-1 and TRBJ1-2): SAVISQKPSRDICQRGTSLTIQCQVDSQVTMMFWYRQQPGQSLTLIATANQGSEATYESGFVIDKFPISRPNLTFSTLTVSNMSPEDSSIYLCSVQTPGTRLLYGYTFGSGTRLTVV.

This chain links TRBV13 with TRBJ2-7, with 8 bases fitting TRBD1. Losses at the gene ends were 6 bases for V and 4 bases for J; bases not matched to a gene: 8. CDR1 is PRHDT, CDR2 FYEKMQ, per germline (reference sequence). The CDR3 totals 14 residues. The CDR3 coding sequence is TGTGCCAGCAGGACCGGGACAGGCCTTTACGAGCAGTACTTC. This sequence encodes CASRTGTGLYEQYF.

The rearrangement links TRBV6-1 to TRBJ1-2, with TRBD1 matching over 8 bases. V gave up 6 bases and J gave up 2 bases; unmatched junction bases: 8. This CDR3 spans 15 amino acids. CDR1 is MNHNS, CDR2 SASEGT, per germline. The CDR3 here is CASRRTGKINYGYTF. The CDR3 DNA reads TGTGCCAGCAGGCGGACAGGGAAAATAAACTATGGCTACACCTTC.

This rearrangement joins TRBV29-1 to TRBJ1-2, with 8 bases identical to TRBD1. V lost 5 bases to trimming and J lost 4 bases; unmatched junction nucleotides: 12. The CDR3 is made up of 15 amino acids. CDR1 is SQVTM and CDR2 is ANQGSEA in the germline V gene. The CDR3 spells CSVWQGAFWGYGYTF. As DNA, the CDR3 is TGCAGCGTTTGGCAGGGGGCCTTTTGGGGCTATGGCTACACCTTC.

The rearrangement uses TRBV7-4 and TRBJ1-1; TRBD1 is a possible D gene (5 bases). V was clipped by 4 bases and J by 5 bases, with 17 bases between them. Germline V gene lookup returns CDR1 SGHVT and CDR2 SQSDAQ. This CDR3 has 15 amino acids. CDR3 nucleotides: TGTGCCAGCAGCTCAACCAAGGAGGGGAGGACTGAAGCTTTCTTT. Protein sequence: CASSSTKEGRTEAFF.

This chain joins TRBV6-5 and TRBJ2-1; D possibly corresponds to TRBD1 (7 bases). Germline-derived CDR1 and CDR2 are MNHEY and SVGAGI. Trimming left V 0 bases short and J 6 bases short, with 12 bases between. The CDR3 covers 15 residues. CDR3 in amino acids: CASSYSSGGGNEQFF. The CDR3 DNA is TGTGCCAGCAGTTACTCCTCAGGGGGAGGCAATGAGCAGTTCTTC.

The gene calls are TRBV2 and TRBJ1-1; D not certain. CDR3 length: 14 residues. V lost 7 bases, J lost 8 bases, and 20 bases lay in between. Germline CDR1 is SNHLY and CDR2 is FYNNEI. This CDR3 is CASIAIRGYPEAFF. CDR3 bases: TGTGCCAGCATCGCGATCAGAGGTTATCCCGAAGCTTTCTTT. Together with reference TRBV2 and TRBJ1-1, the CDR3 gives the full variable domain: EPEVTQTPSHQVTQMGQEVILRCVPISNHLYFYWYRQILGQKVEFLVSFYNNEISEKSEIFDDQFSVERPDGSNFTLKIRSTKLEDSAMYFCASIAIRGYPEAFFGQGTRLTVV.

The rearrangement links TRBV12-2 to TRBJ2-1; the DNA was not compared with TRBD2, the D call given in the table. TRBV12-2 constitutes a pseudogene. CDR3 length: 14 amino acids. DNA of the CDR3: TGTGCAAGTCGCTTAGCAGGGACTAACAATGAGCAGTTCTTC. This codes for CASRLAGTNNEQFF.

The chain links TRBV7-2 to TRBJ1-3; D is undetermined. The V gene lost 1 base and the J gene lost 4 bases, with 14 bases spanning the gap. Germline loops: CDR1 SGHTA, CDR2 FQGNSA. CDR3 size: 16 residues. The CDR3 loop is CASSLVGGGEGNTIYF. The CDR3, as DNA: TGTGCCAGCAGCTTAGTGGGCGGCGGGGAAGGAAACACCATATATTTT.

This clone was detected a few times. CDR3 coding DNA: TGTGCCAGCAGTGAAACGGCCAGGGGCCGGTATTTT. Translation gives CASSETARGRYF. This rearrangement joins TRBV2 to TRBJ2-3; D might be TRBD1 (6 bases). The CDR3 is 12 amino acids. The germline V and J ends were trimmed by 2 bases and 14 bases, with 14 bases remaining between them. The germline CDR1 and CDR2 sequences are SNHLY and FYNNEI.

The sample holds a few counts of this clone. This chain links TRBV4-3 with TRBJ2-5, with TRBD1 identical over 11 bases. The CDR3 totals 17 residues. The germline V gene encodes CDR1 LGHNA and CDR2 YSLEER. Trimming at V came to 1 base and at J to 5 bases, leaving 9 bases not matched to a gene. The CDR3 is CASSQARPGQGGETQYF. In DNA, the CDR3 is TGCGCCAGCAGCCAAGCGAGACCGGGACAGGGGGGGGAGACCCAGTACTTC.

This chain connects TRBV7-2 to TRBJ2-2; 16 bases are a match to TRBD2. Trimming at V came to 0 bases and at J to 7 bases, leaving 11 bases not matched to a gene. In germline, CDR1 is SGHTA, CDR2 FQGNSA. This CDR3 has 20 residues. The CDR3 nucleotides read TGTGCCAGCAGCTTAGCCGGCACCGGGACTAGCGGGGGGGCGAGCGGGGAGCTGTTTTTT. This translates into CASSLAGTGTSGGASGELFF.

The rearrangement links TRBV9 to TRBJ2-1, with 13 bases that match TRBD2. The germline gives CDR1 SGDLS, CDR2 YYNGEE. This CDR3 contains 20 residues. J gave up 6 bases and V 0 bases, and 15 bases lay outside the gene matches. The CDR3 is CASSVATRDTSGGDINEQFF. In nucleotides, the CDR3 is TGTGCCAGCAGCGTAGCTACGAGGGATACTAGCGGGGGGGATATCAATGAGCAGTTCTTC.

This chain links TRBV28 with TRBJ1-4; D is perhaps TRBD1 (6 bases). The CDR3 extends over 17 amino acids. Germline V gene data show CDR1 as MDHEN and CDR2 as SYDVKM. With 8 bases removed from V and 0 bases from J, the gap between germline ends came to 19 bases. DNA of the CDR3: TGTGCCAGCCTTCCGTGGACAGCCCGACCAACTAATGAAAAACTGTTTTTT. Translating gives CASLPWTARPTNEKLFF.

The gene calls are TRBV5-1 and TRBJ2-7; perhaps TRBD2 as D (6 bases). The CDR3 extends over 16 amino acids. V was cut by 4 bases and J by 1 base, with 18 bases left in between. The germline CDR1 and CDR2 sequences are SGHRS and YFSETQ. CDR3 sequence reads: CASSHRPGGQSYEQYF. Here the CDR3 DNA reads TGCGCCAGCAGCCACCGCCCCGGGGGTCAGTCCTACGAGCAGTACTTC.